This is a list of T cell receptor beta chains from one sample in a study of cytomegalovirus exposure and HLA in healthy donors. Generated by immunoSEQ multiplex PCR, the TCRdb table keeps only in-frame clones and is missing some. The sample has some 71,000 clones; roughly 72% are singletons. The specimen was PBMCs. The receptors here all came from a young woman in good health and CMV-seropositive. Both conserved end residues are part of each CDR3. The D gene is left open where the match is weak. The size field is filled for only some rows; it gives once, few, many or a size class.

DNA: TGCGCCAGCAGCCTGGGACAGCCTTCCTACGAGCAGTACTTC
CDR3: CASSLGQPSYEQYF
D: TRBD1
size: few
V: TRBV5-1
J: TRBJ2-7

DNA: TGTGCCAGCAGTGACCGCGACACTGAAGCTTTCTTT
CDR3: CASSDRDTEAFF
D: -
size: -
V: TRBV2
J: TRBJ1-1

DNA: TGCAGCGTTGGATCTAGCGGGAGGTTTGGAAACATTCAGTACTTC
CDR3: CSVGSSGRFGNIQYF
D: TRBD2
size: once
V: TRBV29-1
J: TRBJ2-4

DNA: TGTGCCAGCACCCTACTAGGTCCCTATGGCTACACCTTC
CDR3: CASTLLGPYGYTF
D: -
size: -
V: TRBV2
J: TRBJ1-2

DNA: TGTGCCAGCTCACCGTTAGGACAGCAAGAGACCCAGTACTTC
CDR3: CASSPLGQQETQYF
D: -
size: -
V: TRBV18
J: TRBJ2-5

DNA: TGCGCCAGCAGCGTGACTAGCGGGCATTACAATGAGCAGTTCTTC
CDR3: CASSVTSGHYNEQFF
D: TRBD2
size: -
V: TRBV5-1
J: TRBJ2-1

DNA: TGTGCCAGCAGTTCGACAGGGGGCCCGGGAACTGAAGCTTTCTTT
CDR3: CASSSTGGPGTEAFF
D: TRBD1
size: -
V: TRBV28
J: TRBJ1-1

DNA: TGCGCCAGCAGCTTGCCAGGGAACTATGAAGCTTTCTTT
CDR3: CASSLPGNYEAFF
D: -
size: -
V: TRBV5-1
J: TRBJ1-1

DNA: TGTGCCTGGCCACCCCAGGGGCAGCCCCAGCATTTT
CDR3: CAWPPQGQPQHF
D: -
size: few
V: TRBV30
J: TRBJ1-5

DNA: TGTGCCATCAGTGAGTACAGGGTCGAGCAGTACTTC
CDR3: CAISEYRVEQYF
D: -
size: few
V: TRBV10-3
J: TRBJ2-7

DNA: TGTGCCAGCAGCTTGGTAGGGGTCTTCGGGAATGAGCAGTTCTTC
CDR3: CASSLVGVFGNEQFF
D: -
size: -
V: TRBV5-4
J: TRBJ2-1